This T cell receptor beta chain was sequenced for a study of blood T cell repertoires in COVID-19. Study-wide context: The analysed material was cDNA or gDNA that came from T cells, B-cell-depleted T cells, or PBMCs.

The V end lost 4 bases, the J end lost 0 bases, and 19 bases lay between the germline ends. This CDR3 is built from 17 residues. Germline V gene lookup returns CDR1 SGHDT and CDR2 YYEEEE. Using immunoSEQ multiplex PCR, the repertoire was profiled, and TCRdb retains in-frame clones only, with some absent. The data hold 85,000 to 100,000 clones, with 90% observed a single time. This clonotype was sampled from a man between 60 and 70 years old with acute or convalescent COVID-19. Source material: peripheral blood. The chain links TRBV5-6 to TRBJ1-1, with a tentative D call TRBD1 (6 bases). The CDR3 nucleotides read TGTGCCAGCAGCCCCCTGGGGGGGGGCGGACTGAACACTGAAGCTTTCTTT. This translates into CASSPLGGGGLNTEAFF.